This T cell receptor beta chain was identified in a study of T cell responses to AZD1222 COVID-19 vaccine. Germline V lookup: CDR1 DFQATT, CDR2 SNEGSKA (reference sequence). This CDR3 contains 13 residues. Trimming pared 3 bases from V and 6 bases from J, leaving 11 bases between. Comment on this clone: Its cognate antigen is unknown.

Study-level results: Seropositive at baseline were only six or seven AZD1222 recipients. There were mostly white British donors and more females than males, and clonal diversity was possibly underestimated.

Assay used: immunoSEQ multiplex PCR; TCRdb lists only in-frame clones, some missing. This table has about 93,000 clones, 80% to 90% appearing once. This TCR derives from an adult who received the AZD1222 COVID-19 vaccine. This sample comprised peripheral blood, obtained 28 days after the second AZD1222 dose. V gene TRBV20-1 combines with J gene TRBJ2-2; possible D gene TRBD2, 6 bases. CDR3 region: CSASVREAGELFF. Written as DNA, the CDR3 is TGCAGTGCTAGTGTCAGGGAGGCCGGGGAGCTGTTTTTT.